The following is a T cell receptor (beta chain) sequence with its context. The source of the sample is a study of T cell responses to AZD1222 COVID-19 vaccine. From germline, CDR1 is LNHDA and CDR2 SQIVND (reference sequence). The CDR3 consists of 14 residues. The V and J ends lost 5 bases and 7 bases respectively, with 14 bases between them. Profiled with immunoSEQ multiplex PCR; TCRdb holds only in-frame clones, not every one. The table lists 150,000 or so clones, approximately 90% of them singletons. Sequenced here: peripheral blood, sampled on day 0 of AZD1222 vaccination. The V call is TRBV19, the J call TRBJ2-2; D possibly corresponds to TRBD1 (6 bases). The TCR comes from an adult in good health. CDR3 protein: CASSVQGEVGELFF. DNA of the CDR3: TGTGCCAGTAGTGTACAGGGAGAGGTCGGGGAGCTGTTTTTT.